Below, 26 T cell receptor beta chains from the same sample are listed, as sequenced in a study of shared clonotypes between healthy human individuals. The protocol was immunoSEQ multiplex PCR, while the TCRdb copy is restricted to in-frame clones and leaves out a portion. Here the sample spans roughly 500,000 clones, around 73% being singletons. The sequenced sample was PBMCs. All receptors derive from a woman aged 40 to 50 in good health. Some clones in this sample may be carry-over from other donors' samples.

This chain joins TRBV6-4 and TRBJ2-1, with 7 positions matching TRBD2. Germline CDR1 is MRHNA and CDR2 is SNTAGT. V shed 5 bases, J shed 5 bases, and the junction held 12 bases outside the gene matches. The CDR3 is 16 amino acids. The CDR3 region is CASSSSAGRGDNEQFF. As DNA, the CDR3 is TGTGCCAGCAGTTCATCAGCGGGCCGGGGGGACAATGAGCAGTTCTTC.

The V gene is TRBV9, the J gene TRBJ1-5; D unresolved. V was clipped by 4 bases and J by 2 bases, with 16 bases between them. The CDR3 consists of 16 residues. Germline values: CDR1 SGDLS, CDR2 YYNGEE. The CDR3 DNA follows: TGTGCCAGCAGCCCAGGAAGCGGTCCCGGCAATCAGCCCCAGCATTTT. It codes for CASSPGSGPGNQPQHF.

V is TRBV28 and J is TRBJ2-2, with D possibly called TRBD1 or TRBD2 (5 bases each). In germline, CDR1 is MDHEN, CDR2 SYDVKM. CDR3 length equals 17 residues. The V and J ends lost 6 bases and 0 bases respectively, with 17 bases between them. The CDR3 DNA sequence: TGTGCCAGCAGCCCCCCAGGGAGACTATCGAACACCGGGGAGCTGTTTTTT. Translated: CASSPPGRLSNTGELFF.

The rearrangement joins TRBV28 to TRBJ1-2, with D possibly matching TRBD1 (5 bases). Per the germline V gene, CDR1 is MDHEN and CDR2 is SYDVKM. V was trimmed by 6 bases and J by 2 bases, leaving 10 bases between them. The CDR3 spans 13 residues. CDR3 sequence: CASRGTGNYGYTF. DNA of the CDR3: TGTGCCAGCAGGGGAACAGGAAACTATGGCTACACCTTC.

This chain connects TRBV29-1 to TRBJ2-5; a possible D gene is TRBD2 (5 bases). Germline assignment: CDR1 SQVTM and CDR2 ANQGSEA. V shed 5 bases and J shed 2 bases, with 12 bases lying between them. The CDR3 totals 13 residues. The CDR3 bases are TGCAGCGTTTCAAGCGGATTACAAGAGACCCAGTACTTC. Translated, it gives CSVSSGLQETQYF.

The chain uses TRBV21-1 and TRBJ2-2; the table's D call, TRBD2, has no DNA check behind it. TRBV21-1 is classified as a pseudogene. The CDR3 spans 17 residues. DNA for the CDR3: TGTGCCAGCAGCCTAAGCGGGATTCGCATTCACACCGGGGAGCTGTTTTTT. Translation gives CASSLSGIRIHTGELFF.

Only one count was recorded for this clone. The rearrangement uses TRBV7-9 and TRBJ1-3; D remains ambiguous. From germline, CDR1 is SEHNR and CDR2 FQNEAQ (reference sequence). There are 10 residues in the CDR3. Trimming shortened V by 5 bases and J by 14 bases, and 10 bases separated the two germline ends. CDR3 DNA sequence: TGTGCCAGCAGCCCCAACTTCCTATATTTT. It yields the protein CASSPNFLYF.

V is TRBV5-6 and J is TRBJ1-2, with D maybe TRBD1 (5 bases). The CDR3 length is 14 residues. Germline V gene sequence: CDR1 SGHDT, CDR2 YYEEEE. Trimming took 3 bases from V and 4 from J, leaving 13 bases between them. The CDR3 DNA follows: TGTGCCAGCAGCTGGTACCGGGACTTCTATGGCTACACCTTC. It specifies CASSWYRDFYGYTF.

This clone was recorded once. The chain carries TRBV28 and TRBJ1-6; D might be TRBD1 (5 bases). Germline values: CDR1 MDHEN, CDR2 SYDVKM. Trimming pared 3 bases from V and 0 bases from J, leaving 12 bases between. There are 17 residues in the CDR3. CDR3 loop: CASSFRGGGSYNSPLHF. DNA for the CDR3: TGTGCCAGCAGTTTCCGGGGCGGAGGCTCCTATAATTCACCCCTCCACTTT. Using reference TRBV28 and TRBJ1-6 for the parts outside the CDR3, the full variable domain is DVKVTQSSRYLVKRTGEKVFLECVQDMDHENMFWYRQDPGLGLRLIYFSYDVKMKEKGDIPEGYSVSREKKERFSLILESASTNQTSMYLCASSFRGGGSYNSPLHFGNGTRLTVT.

The chain has TRBV6-1 and TRBJ1-2; 8 positions match TRBD1. The trim removed 6 bases at V and 7 bases at J, leaving 7 bases unmatched. Per germline, CDR1 MNHNS and CDR2 SASEGT. This CDR3 is 13 amino acids long. The CDR3 bases are TGTGCCAGCAGACTCCAGGACAGGGCTGGCTACACCTTC. It encodes CASRLQDRAGYTF.

The genes are TRBV29-1 and TRBJ1-2; tentatively, D is TRBD1 (5 bases). CDR3 length: 13 amino acids. CDR1 is SQVTM, CDR2 ANQGSEA, per germline. With 6 bases removed from V and 3 bases from J, the gap between germline ends came to 14 bases. The CDR3 loop reads CSVGVSSDYGYTF. In DNA form, the CDR3 reads TGCAGCGTGGGGGTTTCGAGCGACTATGGCTACACCTTC.

V usage is TRBV7-8 and J usage is TRBJ2-7, with 10 bases that match TRBD1. Looked up from germline, CDR1 is SGHVS and CDR2 is FQNEAQ. J gave up 0 bases and V 5 bases, and 10 bases lay outside the gene matches. The CDR3 is 17 residues long. CDR3 in amino acids: CASSTTIGQGGSYEQYF. The CDR3 DNA sequence: TGTGCCAGCAGCACTACGATTGGACAGGGGGGCTCCTACGAGCAGTACTTC.

This clone has just a few counts. The CDR3: CASSISPGASGQPQHF. The CDR3 DNA reads TGTGCCAGTAGTATTTCTCCGGGGGCTTCAGGTCAGCCCCAGCATTTT. The V and J genes are TRBV19 and TRBJ1-5; a weak D match, TRBD1 (6 bases). This CDR3 is 16 amino acids long. Germline V lookup: CDR1 LNHDA, CDR2 SQIVND (reference sequence). V was clipped by 3 bases and J by 6 bases, with 18 bases between them. The full variable domain, rest sourced from reference TRBV19 and TRBJ1-5, is DGGITQSPKYLFRKEGQNVTLSCEQNLNHDAMYWYRQDPGQGLRLIYYSQIVNDFQKGDIAEGYSVSREKKESFPLTVTSAQKNPTAFYLCASSISPGASGQPQHFGDGTRLSIL.

This clone appeared a single time. The genes are TRBV7-2 and TRBJ2-3; 11 bases fit TRBD1. This CDR3 comprises 14 residues. Germline CDR1 and CDR2: SGHTA and FQGNSA. Losses at the gene ends were 5 bases for V and 7 bases for J; bases not matched to a gene: 5. The CDR3 nucleotides are TGTGCCAGCAGCCCGGGACAGGGGGTACATACGCAGTATTTT. This sequence encodes CASSPGQGVHTQYF.

The genes are TRBV7-2 and TRBJ2-5; D tentatively reads TRBD1 or TRBD2 (5 bases each). Judging by the DNA end, TRBJ2-7 fits better; the J call may be wrong. This CDR3 has 16 amino acids. Germline V gene data show CDR1 as SGHTA and CDR2 as FQGNSA. CDR3 region: CASSLGIGARRYEQYF. The CDR3, as DNA: TGTGCCAGCAGCTTAGGTATCGGGGCGAGGAGGTACGAGCAGTACTTC.

The chain couples TRBV7-8 to TRBJ2-5; 7 bases line up with TRBD2. With 4 bases clipped from V and 3 bases from J, the junction kept 8 bases outside the gene matches. Germline V gives CDR1 SGHVS, CDR2 FQNEAQ. The length of the CDR3 is 15 residues. CDR3 nucleotides: TGTGCCAGCAGCTCAACCCTTCTAGCGGAAGAGACCCAGTACTTC. Its protein is CASSSTLLAEETQYF.

This chain joins TRBV7-2 and TRBJ2-4, with 8 bases identical to TRBD1. CDR1 is SGHTA, CDR2 FQGNSA, per germline. The CDR3 covers 16 residues. V lost 5 bases and J lost 5; bases outside the gene matches: 11. The CDR3 DNA is TGTGCCAGCAGCCCCAGGACAGGGATTAGGGAAAACATTCAGTACTTC. Translated: CASSPRTGIRENIQYF.

The chain recombines TRBV19 with TRBJ1-5, with D possibly matching TRBD1 (6 bases). V lost 3 bases and J 2 bases, leaving 20 bases between the germline ends. This CDR3 has 18 residues. The germline CDR1 and CDR2 sequences are LNHDA and SQIVND (reference sequence). The CDR3 loop reads CASSIGQLLLSGNQPQHF. DNA for the CDR3: TGTGCCAGTAGTATCGGACAGCTACTGCTTTCGGGCAATCAGCCCCAGCATTTT.

This clone was seen a single time. The V and J genes are TRBV19 and TRBJ2-1; a possible D gene is TRBD1 (6 bases). Germline V gene lookup returns CDR1 LNHDA and CDR2 SQIVND (reference sequence). The CDR3 length is 15 residues. V was shortened by 4 bases and J by 3 bases, with 13 bases between the two germline ends. This CDR3 reads CASSTLRDNYNEQFF. CDR3 DNA: TGTGCCAGTAGTACCCTACGGGACAACTACAATGAGCAGTTCTTC. The full variable domain, completed using reference TRBV19 and TRBJ2-1, is DGGITQSPKYLFRKEGQNVTLSCEQNLNHDAMYWYRQDPGQGLRLIYYSQIVNDFQKGDIAEGYSVSREKKESFPLTVTSAQKNPTAFYLCASSTLRDNYNEQFFGPGTRLTVL.

The chain combines TRBV6-5 with TRBJ2-3; D may be TRBD2 (5 bases). V was cut by 6 bases and J by 3 bases, with 10 bases left in between. This CDR3 region has 13 residues. Germline lookup yields CDR1 MNHEY and CDR2 SVGAGI. The CDR3 DNA sequence: TGTGCCAGCAGGATGGAGGCGACAGATACGCAGTATTTT. As protein: CASRMEATDTQYF.

The chain couples TRBV11-3 to TRBJ2-1; 10 nucleotides agree with TRBD2. The junction had 7 bases not matched to a gene; V was cut back by 5 bases and J by 6 bases. CDR1 is SGHNT and CDR2 is YENEEA in the germline V gene. This CDR3 region has 15 residues. DNA for the CDR3: TGTGCCAGCAGCCCTAGCGGGAGCGGCGGCAATGAGCAGTTCTTC. It translates to CASSPSGSGGNEQFF.

The gene calls are TRBV5-1 and TRBJ2-3, with D possibly being TRBD1 (6 bases). Germline CDR1 reads SGHRS; CDR2 reads YFSETQ. V was cut by 2 bases and J by 1 base, with 11 bases left in between. The CDR3 sequence is 15 residues long. The CDR3 DNA follows: TGCGCCAGCAGCTTAGCAGGGGTCGGCACAGATACGCAGTATTTT. Translated, it gives CASSLAGVGTDTQYF. The full variable domain, rest sourced from reference TRBV5-1 and TRBJ2-3, is KAGVTQTPRYLIKTRGQQVTLSCSPISGHRSVSWYQQTPGQGLQFLFEYFSETQRNKGNFPGRFSGRQFSNSRSEMNVSTLELGDSALYLCASSLAGVGTDTQYFGPGTRLTVL.

The chain links TRBV5-1 to TRBJ2-2; the D is unclear. There are 14 residues in the CDR3. CDR1 is SGHRS, CDR2 YFSETQ, per germline. V was clipped by 7 bases and J by 4 bases, with 14 bases between them. CDR3 DNA sequence: TGCGCCAGCGTAGACGGGTCGGGCACCGGGGAGCTGTTTTTT. It is translated as CASVDGSGTGELFF.

A remark on this clone: A read error may produce the germline difference seen at one junction end. The chain carries TRBV6-5 and TRBJ1-2; D remains ambiguous. The V gene's germline CDR1 is MNHEY and CDR2 SVGAGI. The CDR3 covers 14 residues. CDR3 region: CASSYSIVSYGHTF. The CDR3 DNA is TGTGCCAGCAGTTACTCTATAGTCTCCTATGGCCACACCTTC.

V gene TRBV6-6 combines with J gene TRBJ2-2; the D is unclear. Germline CDR1 and CDR2: MNHNY and SVGAGI (reference sequence). The V gene lost 7 bases and the J gene lost 6 bases, with 18 bases spanning the gap. There are 15 residues in the CDR3. CDR3 sequence: CASTFRATLAGELFF. The CDR3 nucleotides are TGTGCCAGCACCTTCCGGGCCACCCTGGCCGGGGAGCTGTTTTTT.

The V call is TRBV18, the J call TRBJ1-1; a possible D gene is TRBD1 (5 bases). Germline V gene lookup returns CDR1 KGHSH and CDR2 LQKENI. Deletions cut 5 bases from V and 1 base from J, with 11 bases between. The CDR3 has 14 residues. CDR3 in DNA: TGTGCCAGCTCATCAGGGACGGAGAACACTGAAGCTTTCTTT. Protein: CASSSGTENTEAFF.